This T cell receptor beta chain was identified in a study of blood T cells in healthy people across ages. Per germline, CDR1 SQVTM and CDR2 ANQGSEA. This CDR3 has 11 amino acids. V was clipped by 6 bases and J by 5 bases, with 10 bases between them. This clonotype was found a few times. Using a J-beta primer mix together with a sample-barcoded 5' primer, a second PCR was run for roughly 6 to 12 cycles. TCRdb re-analysed the 5' RACE reads in MiXCR, keeping a single row per CDR3 protein. The sample lists over 500,000 distinct CDR3 sequences; around 27% were seen once. In addition, the sample was reused for a study of T cells of mothers and their children.

The rearrangement joins TRBV29-1 to TRBJ1-2; maybe TRBD1 (5 bases). The receptor was derived from a boy between 2 and 10 years old in good health. The specimen sequenced was blood. CDR3 loop: CSVGTEYGYTF. DNA of the CDR3: TGCAGCGTGGGGACGGAGTATGGCTACACCTTC.